The rows below give T cell receptor beta chains drawn from one sample of a study of blood T cell repertoires in COVID-19. Generated by immunoSEQ multiplex PCR, the TCRdb table keeps only in-frame clones and is missing some. Among approximately 140,000 clones, about 83% were seen once, and the ten largest hold roughly 5.7%. What was sequenced was PBMCs or T cells enriched from blood (not recorded which). These receptors were collected from a woman aged 50 to 60 who had been exposed to COVID-19. The CDR3 runs from the conserved cysteine through the conserved F or W. The D gene is left open where the match is weak. Part of the rows lack a size; the others show once, few, many or a class for expanded clones.

NA	NA	TRBV6-5	TRBJ2-7	TGTGCCAGCCTCGTGGGTTGGGGGGATTCCTACGAGCAGTACTTC	CASLVGWGDSYEQYF
NA	TRBD1	TRBV6-2/TRBV6-3	TRBJ1-6	TGTGCCAGCAGTTACGCCCCGGGACAGGGTGTATTTACACCCCTCCACTTT	CASSYAPGQGVFTPLHF
NA	NA	TRBV20-1	TRBJ2-1	TGCAGTGCTGGCCGAATTGAGCAGTTCTTC	CSAGRIEQFF
NA	NA	TRBV11-2	TRBJ1-2	TGTGCCAGCAGCGAAACGGGGGTCCCCCTCGGCTACACCTTC	CASSETGVPLGYTF
NA	NA	TRBV7-3	TRBJ2-1	TGTGCCAGCAGCTTACAGCGAAACAATGAGCAGTTCTTC	CASSLQRNNEQFF
few	NA	TRBV7-9	TRBJ1-2	TGTGCCAGCAGCTTAGGAAAGGCAGGGCCTCGGGCTAACTATGGCTACACCTTC	CASSLGKAGPRANYGYTF
NA	NA	TRBV27	TRBJ2-3	TGTGCCAGCAGTTTAAAGTTCCTGATTTGGGCCAGTCCCACAGATACGCAGTATTTT	CASSLKFLIWASPTDTQYF
NA	NA	TRBV6-4	TRBJ1-5	TGTGCCAGCAGTGCCAGGGGTGGACAGCCCCAGCATTTT	CASSARGGQPQHF
NA	TRBD1	TRBV27	TRBJ1-1	TGTGCCAGCAGTTACAGGGGGGCTGAAGCTTTCTTT	CASSYRGAEAFF
NA	NA	TRBV29-1	TRBJ2-5	TGCAGCGTCCGGGATTGGGAGACCCAGTACTTC	CSVRDWETQYF
NA	NA	TRBV21-1	TRBJ2-3	TGTGCCAGCAGCAAAGGAGGGTCAGATACGCAGTATTTT	CASSKGGSDTQYF
NA	NA	TRBV27	TRBJ2-7	TGTGCCAGCAGTTCAAATCACCCCTGGGCGTCACCCCTCTACGAGCAGTACTTC	CASSSNHPWASPLYEQYF
NA	TRBD1	TRBV18	TRBJ1-1	TGTGCCAGCTCACCCAAGGGTGGACAGGGGAACACTGAAGCTTTCTTT	CASSPKGGQGNTEAFF
once	NA	TRBV19	TRBJ1-4	TGTGCCAGTAGTTTCCACAGGGCCCCAACTGGTAATGAAAAACTGTTTTTT	CASSFHRAPTGNEKLFF
NA	TRBD1	TRBV27	TRBJ1-6	TGTGCCAGCAGACCGGGACAGGGCTGGAATTCACCCCTCCACTTT	CASRPGQGWNSPLHF
few	NA	TRBV12-3/TRBV12-4	TRBJ2-3	TGTGCCAGCAGTTTCCTTATAGCAGATACGCAGTATTTT	CASSFLIADTQYF
NA	NA	TRBV5-1	TRBJ1-6	TGCGCCAGCAGCATCCCTCAAGGGGCGAGTTCACCCCTCCACTTT	CASSIPQGASSPLHF
once	NA	TRBV28	TRBJ1-2	TGTGCCAGCAGCAGTGGGGGCGCATTAGATTATGGCTACACCTTC	CASSSGGALDYGYTF
NA	NA	TRBV6-6	TRBJ1-5	TGTGCCAGCACCGACTGGGGGGGCGGAAGGACTCAGCCCCAGCATTTT	CASTDWGGGRTQPQHF
NA	NA	TRBV5-1	TRBJ2-3	TGCGCCAGCAGAACCCAGGCCCCAGGCCCAGATACGCAGTATTTT	CASRTQAPGPDTQYF
once	NA	TRBV7-2	TRBJ2-2	TGTGCCAGCAGCTTCTTGAACACCGGGGAGCTGTTTTTT	CASSFLNTGELFF
once	NA	TRBV24-1	TRBJ2-2	TGTGCCACCAGTGAAAGTGGGAGACACACCGGGGAGCTGTTTTTT	CATSESGRHTGELFF
NA	NA	TRBV5-1	TRBJ2-7	TGCGCCAGCGCTCGCCCGACAGGTGCTACCTACGAGCAGTACTTC	CASARPTGATYEQYF
NA	TRBD2	TRBV5-4	TRBJ2-7	TGTGCCAGCAGCCTTAGCGGGAGGGCCGCCAACGAGCAGTACTTC	CASSLSGRAANEQYF
NA	NA	TRBV7-9	TRBJ2-1	TGTGCCAGCAGCTCGAATGAGCAGTTCTTC	CASSSNEQFF
NA	NA	TRBV25-1	TRBJ1-2	TGTGCCAGCAGTGAATATGGGCAGAGGGCCCATGGCTACACCTTC	CASSEYGQRAHGYTF
NA	NA	TRBV5-8	TRBJ2-1	TGTGCCAGCAGCTTGGATCCAGGGAGGAATGAGCAGTTCTTC	CASSLDPGRNEQFF
NA	NA	TRBV5-4	TRBJ2-5	TGTGCCAGCAGCGCTGGATCCAGGATCGAAGAGACCCAGTACTTC	CASSAGSRIEETQYF
few	NA	TRBV27	TRBJ1-4	TGTGCCAGCAGTCCTAATCTGGAAAAACTGTTTTTT	CASSPNLEKLFF
once	NA	TRBV6-5	TRBJ1-2	TGTGCCAGCAGTTACTCCCGCGGGACTAACTATGGCTACACCTTC	CASSYSRGTNYGYTF
NA	TRBD2	TRBV27	TRBJ2-2	TGTGCCAGCACCCTGGCGGGGGGGCCTAACACCGGGGAGCTGTTTTTT	CASTLAGGPNTGELFF
NA	TRBD2	TRBV9	TRBJ2-7	TGTGCCAGCAGCGTAGCGGCTAGCGGGTTCTACGAGCAGTACTTC	CASSVAASGFYEQYF
NA	TRBD1	TRBV18	TRBJ1-2	TGTGCCAGCTCACAGGGGGCTTTTGGCTACACCTTC	CASSQGAFGYTF
NA	TRBD1	TRBV2	TRBJ2-1	TGTGCCAGCAGTGTCAACAGGGGGCTCTCAAATGAGCAGTTCTTC	CASSVNRGLSNEQFF
NA	TRBD1	TRBV7-9	TRBJ2-5	TGTGCCAGCAGCCGCGGACAGGGAGAGACCCAGTACTTC	CASSRGQGETQYF
NA	TRBD2	TRBV9	TRBJ2-5	TGTGCCAGCAGCGGCGGTGGACTAGCGGAGACCCAGTACTTC	CASSGGGLAETQYF
NA	TRBD1	TRBV5-1	TRBJ1-2	TGCGCCAGCAGCTTGACAGGGACAGCTAACTATGGCTACACCTTC	CASSLTGTANYGYTF
NA	NA	TRBV5-6	TRBJ2-1	TGTGCCAGCAGCGCATCGGAGGCCCGGTCCTACAATGAGCAGTTCTTC	CASSASEARSYNEQFF
NA	NA	TRBV7-3	TRBJ1-1	TGTGCCAGCAGCTTAAGGGGGCGGTCTGAAGCTTTCTTT	CASSLRGRSEAFF
once	NA	TRBV4-1	TRBJ2-3	TGCGCCAGCAGCCAGGGAGATGATTATACGCAGTATTTT	CASSQGDDYTQYF
NA	TRBD2	TRBV12-3/TRBV12-4	TRBJ2-1	TGTGCCAGCAGCCCTAGCGGCTCCAATGAGCAGTTCTTC	CASSPSGSNEQFF
once	TRBD1	TRBV5-6	TRBJ1-1	TGTGCCAGCAGCTTGTTAGCCGGACAGGCCCGCGGAGCTTTCTTT	CASSLLAGQARGAFF
NA	NA	TRBV5-1	TRBJ2-2	TGCGCCAGCAGCTTGGAGGGGGCCGGGGAGCTGTTTTTT	CASSLEGAGELFF
NA	NA	TRBV3-1/TRBV3-2	TRBJ2-5	TGTGCCAGCAGCCTCCTCGGGGAAGGAGAGACCCAGTACTTC	CASSLLGEGETQYF
NA	NA	TRBV2	TRBJ1-2	TGTGCCAGCAGTGAAGCGCTCAGGGGATCGGGCTACACCTTC	CASSEALRGSGYTF